This T cell receptor beta chain derives from a study of OX40 agonist ivuxolimab in advanced cancers. Generated by immunoSEQ multiplex PCR, the TCRdb table keeps only in-frame clones and is missing some. The sample shows about 84,000 clones, roughly 94% of them seen only once. This CDR3 region has 13 residues. Germline CDR1 is SEHNR and CDR2 is FQNEAQ (reference sequence). V dropped 6 bases and J dropped 12 bases, with 18 bases sitting between them. The sample consisted of CD4+ or CD8+ T cells sorted from blood, taken in a trial of the OX40 agonist ivuxolimab. The chain has TRBV7-9 and TRBJ2-1; D is unresolved. The receptor was derived from an adult with an advanced solid tumor such as melanoma, head and neck, liver or kidney cancer. CDR3 amino acids: CASSQPLGVRQFF. The CDR3 DNA is TGTGCCAGCAGTCAACCCCTGGGCGTGCGGCAGTTCTTC. The whole variable domain, filled in from reference TRBV7-9 and TRBJ2-1, reads DTGVSQNPRHKITKRGQNVTFRCDPISEHNRLYWYRQTLGQGPEFLTYFQNEAQLEKSRLLSDRFSAERPKGSFSTLEIQRTEQGDSAMYLCASSQPLGVRQFFGPGTRLTVL.